This TCR beta chain was documented in a study of blood T cells in healthy people across ages. A sample-barcoded 5' primer and a J-beta primer mix were used in a second PCR of about 6 to 12 cycles. MiXCR was run by TCRdb on the 5' RACE reads, yielding one entry per CDR3 protein. Of about 1.8 million distinct CDR3 sequences listed, about 50% are singletons. Each individual donor underwent a draw of ten milliliters of peripheral blood. This CDR3 comprises 15 residues. V gave up 1 base and J gave up 1 base, with 8 bases separating them. The germline V gene encodes CDR1 SGHAT and CDR2 FQNNGV. The receptor was derived from a woman aged 40-49 years in good health. The genes are TRBV11-2 and TRBJ2-1, with no clear D. Sequencing was done on a sample of blood. CDR3 residues: CASSLVWPSYNEQFF. The CDR3, as DNA: TGTGCCAGCAGCTTAGTGTGGCCATCCTACAATGAGCAGTTCTTC.